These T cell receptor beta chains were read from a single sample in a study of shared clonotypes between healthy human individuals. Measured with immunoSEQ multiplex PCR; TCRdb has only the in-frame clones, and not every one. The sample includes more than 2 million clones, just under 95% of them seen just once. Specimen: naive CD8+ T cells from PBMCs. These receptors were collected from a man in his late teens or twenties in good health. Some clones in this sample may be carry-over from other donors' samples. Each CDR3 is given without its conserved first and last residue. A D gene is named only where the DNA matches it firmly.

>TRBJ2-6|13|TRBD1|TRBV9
ASSAGQAGANVLT
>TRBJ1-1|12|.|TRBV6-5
ASSYQGSFGEAF
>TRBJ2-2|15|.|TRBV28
ASCVVVTGEGTGELF
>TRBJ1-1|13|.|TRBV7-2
ASSQLGRMNTEAF
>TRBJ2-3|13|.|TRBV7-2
ASSLYRARTDTQY
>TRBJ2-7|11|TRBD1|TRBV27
ASSLGQGDEQY
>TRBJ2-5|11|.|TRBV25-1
ASSRALRETQY
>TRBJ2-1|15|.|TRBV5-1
ASSFWPEEASYNEQF
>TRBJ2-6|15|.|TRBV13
ASSLGSLNSGANVLT
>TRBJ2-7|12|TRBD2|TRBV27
ASSFWASGVEQY
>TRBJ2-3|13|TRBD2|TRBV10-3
AISESLLAEHTQY
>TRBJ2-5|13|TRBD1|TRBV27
ASSFPGQGAGEQY
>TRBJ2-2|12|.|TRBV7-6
ASSPVEVTGELF
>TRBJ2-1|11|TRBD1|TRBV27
ASRTGGAGEQF
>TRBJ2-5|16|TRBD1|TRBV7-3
ASSSPPKGRGLVETQY
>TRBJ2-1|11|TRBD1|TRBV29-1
SGDRADYNEQF
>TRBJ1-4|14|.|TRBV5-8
ASSLAEGRANEKLF
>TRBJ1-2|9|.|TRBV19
ASSISSGYT
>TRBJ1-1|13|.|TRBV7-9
ASSLGPLGVGEAF
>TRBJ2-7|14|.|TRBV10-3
AISESQPPSSYEQY
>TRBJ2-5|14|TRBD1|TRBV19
ASSSIYRGWEETQY
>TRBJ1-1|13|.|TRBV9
ASSLPTGKNTEAF
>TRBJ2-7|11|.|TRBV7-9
AIRKLPIYEQY
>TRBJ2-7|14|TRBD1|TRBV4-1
ASSQPGTGGPYEQY
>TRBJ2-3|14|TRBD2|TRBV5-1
ASSFLAETSTDTQY
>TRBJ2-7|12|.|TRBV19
ASSIGSGAYEQY
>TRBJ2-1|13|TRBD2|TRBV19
ASSNLGLARNEQF
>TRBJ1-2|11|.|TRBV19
ASSIRDDYGYT
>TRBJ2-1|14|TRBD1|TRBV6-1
ASSEQGQGVYNEQF
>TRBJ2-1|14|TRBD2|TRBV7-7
ASSLGTGGRGNEQF
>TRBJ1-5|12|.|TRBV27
ASSLRRSNQPQH
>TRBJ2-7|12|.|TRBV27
ASSPTTARYEQY
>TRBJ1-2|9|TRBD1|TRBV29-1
SVGTGDGYT
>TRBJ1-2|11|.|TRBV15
ATSRDDFWGYT
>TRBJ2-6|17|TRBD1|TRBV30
AWSFGQGETLVGANVLT
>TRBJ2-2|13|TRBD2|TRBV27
ASSWTGGRTGELF
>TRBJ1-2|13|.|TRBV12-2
ASRFPPFLSYGYT
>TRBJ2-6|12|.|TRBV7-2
ASSPRSGANVLT
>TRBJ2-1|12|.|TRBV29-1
SVSGFETYNEQF
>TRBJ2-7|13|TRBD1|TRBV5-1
ASRFSGQGSYEQY
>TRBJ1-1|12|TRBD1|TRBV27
ASSPGQAYTEAF